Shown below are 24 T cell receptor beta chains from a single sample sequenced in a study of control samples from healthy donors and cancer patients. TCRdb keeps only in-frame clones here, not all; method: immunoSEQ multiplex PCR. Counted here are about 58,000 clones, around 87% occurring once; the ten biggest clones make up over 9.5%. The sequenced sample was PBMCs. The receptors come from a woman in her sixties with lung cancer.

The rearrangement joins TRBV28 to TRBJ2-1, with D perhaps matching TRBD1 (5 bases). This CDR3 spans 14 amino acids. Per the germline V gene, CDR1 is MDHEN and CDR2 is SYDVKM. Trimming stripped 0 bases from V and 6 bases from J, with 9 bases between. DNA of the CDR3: TGTGCCAGCAGTTTATGGGACACGCCCAATGAGCAGTTCTTC. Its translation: CASSLWDTPNEQFF.

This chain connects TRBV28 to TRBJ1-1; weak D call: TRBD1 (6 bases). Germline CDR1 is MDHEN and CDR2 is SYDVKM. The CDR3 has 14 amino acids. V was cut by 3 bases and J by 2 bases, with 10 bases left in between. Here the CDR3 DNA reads TGTGCCAGCAGTTTCGGGGGGCTAAACACTGAAGCTTTCTTT. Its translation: CASSFGGLNTEAFF.

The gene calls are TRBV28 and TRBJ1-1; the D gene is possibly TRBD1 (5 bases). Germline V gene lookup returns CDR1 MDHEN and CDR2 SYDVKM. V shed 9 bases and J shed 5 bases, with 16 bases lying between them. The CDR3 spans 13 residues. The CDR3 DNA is TGTGCCAGTTATTCGGGACGGTGGACTGAAGCTTTCTTT. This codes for CASYSGRWTEAFF.

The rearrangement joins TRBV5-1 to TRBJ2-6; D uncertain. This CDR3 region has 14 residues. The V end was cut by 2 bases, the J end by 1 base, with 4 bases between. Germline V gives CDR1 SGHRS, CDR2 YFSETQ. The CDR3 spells CASSFESGANVLTF. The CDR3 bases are TGCGCCAGCAGCTTTGAATCTGGGGCCAACGTCCTGACTTTC.

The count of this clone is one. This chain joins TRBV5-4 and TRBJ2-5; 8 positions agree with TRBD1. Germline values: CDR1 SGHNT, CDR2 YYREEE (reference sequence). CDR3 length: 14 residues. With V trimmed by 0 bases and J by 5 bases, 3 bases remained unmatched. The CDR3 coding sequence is TGTGCCAGCAGCTTGGGACAGGGGAGGGAGACCCAGTACTTC. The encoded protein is CASSLGQGRETQYF.

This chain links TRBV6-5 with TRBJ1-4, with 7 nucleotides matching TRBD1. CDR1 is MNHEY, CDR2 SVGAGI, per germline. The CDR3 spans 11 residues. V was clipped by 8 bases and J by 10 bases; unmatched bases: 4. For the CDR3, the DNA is TGTGCCAGCCAGGACAGGACAAAACTGTTTTTT. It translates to CASQDRTKLFF.

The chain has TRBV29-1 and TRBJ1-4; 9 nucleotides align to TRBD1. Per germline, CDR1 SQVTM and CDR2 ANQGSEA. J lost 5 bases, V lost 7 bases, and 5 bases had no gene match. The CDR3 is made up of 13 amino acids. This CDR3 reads CSGGQGQNEKLFF. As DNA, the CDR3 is TGCAGCGGTGGACAGGGGCAGAATGAAAAACTGTTTTTT.

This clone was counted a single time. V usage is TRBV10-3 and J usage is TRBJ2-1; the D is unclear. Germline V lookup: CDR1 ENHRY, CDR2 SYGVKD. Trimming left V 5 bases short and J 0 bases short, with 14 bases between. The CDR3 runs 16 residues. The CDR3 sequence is CAISLSRSSSYNEQFF. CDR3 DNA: TGTGCCATCAGTCTAAGTCGGTCTTCCTCCTACAATGAGCAGTTCTTC.

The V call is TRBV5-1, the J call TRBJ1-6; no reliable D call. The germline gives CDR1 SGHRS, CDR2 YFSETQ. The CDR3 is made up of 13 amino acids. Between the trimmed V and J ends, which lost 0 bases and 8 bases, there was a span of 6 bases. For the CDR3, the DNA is TGCGCCAGCAGCTTGGAAAGGGATTCACCCCTCCACTTT. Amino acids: CASSLERDSPLHF.

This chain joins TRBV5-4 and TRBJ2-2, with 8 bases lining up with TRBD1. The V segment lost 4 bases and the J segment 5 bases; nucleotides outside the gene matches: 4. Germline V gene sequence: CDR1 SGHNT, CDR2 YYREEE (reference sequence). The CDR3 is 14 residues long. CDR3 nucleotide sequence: TGTGCCAGCAGCCTGAACAGGGGGACCGGGGAGCTGTTTTTT. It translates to CASSLNRGTGELFF.

The CDR3 nucleotides are TGTGCCAGCAGCGTTGGAGTGGGTTTTGCAACTAATGAAAAACTGTTTTTT. Protein sequence: CASSVGVGFATNEKLFF. The chain has TRBV9 and TRBJ1-4, with D hard to call. V was cut by 2 bases and J by 0 bases, with 14 bases left in between. From germline, CDR1 is SGDLS and CDR2 YYNGEE. This CDR3 has 17 amino acids.

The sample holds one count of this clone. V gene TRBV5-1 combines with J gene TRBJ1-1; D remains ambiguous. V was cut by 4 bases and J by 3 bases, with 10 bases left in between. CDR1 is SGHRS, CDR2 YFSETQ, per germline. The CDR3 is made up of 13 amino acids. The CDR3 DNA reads TGCGCCAGCAGCCTAAACGGGGACACTGAAGCTTTCTTT. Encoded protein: CASSLNGDTEAFF.

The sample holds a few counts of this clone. The CDR3 DNA reads as TGTGCCAGCAGTCGACGGACTAGCGGGTCCTACGAGCAGTACTTC. It yields the protein CASSRRTSGSYEQYF. The rearrangement uses TRBV6-6 and TRBJ2-7; 11 nucleotides align to TRBD2. Losses at the gene ends were 5 bases for V and 1 base for J; bases not matched to a gene: 4. The CDR3 spans 15 residues. Germline lookup yields CDR1 MNHNY and CDR2 SVGAGI (reference sequence).

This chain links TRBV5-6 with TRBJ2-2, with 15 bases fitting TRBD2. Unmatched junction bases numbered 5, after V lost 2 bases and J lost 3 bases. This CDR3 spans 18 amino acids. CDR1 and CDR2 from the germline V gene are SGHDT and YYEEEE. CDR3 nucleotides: TGTGCCAGCAGCTTCCTGGGACTAGCGGGAGGAGACACCGGGGAGCTGTTTTTT. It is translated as CASSFLGLAGGDTGELFF. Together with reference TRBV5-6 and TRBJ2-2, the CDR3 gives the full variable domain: DAGVTQSPTHLIKTRGQQVTLRCSPKSGHDTVSWYQQALGQGPQFIFQYYEEEERQRGNFPDRFSGHQFPNYSSELNVNALLLGDSALYLCASSFLGLAGGDTGELFFGEGSRLTVL.

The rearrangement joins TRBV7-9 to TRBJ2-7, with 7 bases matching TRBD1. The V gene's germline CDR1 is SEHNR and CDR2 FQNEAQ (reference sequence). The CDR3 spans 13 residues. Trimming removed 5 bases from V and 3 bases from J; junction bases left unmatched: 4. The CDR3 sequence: CASSLGTVYEQYF. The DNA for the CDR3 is TGTGCCAGCAGCCTCGGGACAGTCTACGAGCAGTACTTC.

The CDR3 sequence: CASYGTISYEQYF. The CDR3 bases are TGCGCCAGCTACGGGACTATTTCCTACGAGCAGTACTTC. The rearrangement joins TRBV10-1 to TRBJ2-7, with 7 bases fitting TRBD2. The germline V gene has CDR1 WNHNN and CDR2 SYGVQD (reference sequence). This CDR3 has 13 residues. Unmatched junction bases numbered 5, after V lost 8 bases and J lost 1 base.

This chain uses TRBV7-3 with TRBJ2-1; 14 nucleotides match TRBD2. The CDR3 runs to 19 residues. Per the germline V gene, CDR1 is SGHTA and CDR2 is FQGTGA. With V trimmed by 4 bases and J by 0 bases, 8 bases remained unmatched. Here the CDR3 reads CASSSGTSGGQSSYNEQFF. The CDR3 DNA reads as TGTGCCAGCAGCTCGGGGACTAGCGGGGGCCAAAGCTCCTACAATGAGCAGTTCTTC.

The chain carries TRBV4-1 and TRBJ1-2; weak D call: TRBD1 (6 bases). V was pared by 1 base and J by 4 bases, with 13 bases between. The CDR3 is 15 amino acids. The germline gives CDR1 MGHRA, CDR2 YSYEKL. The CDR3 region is CASSQGGQTFYGYTF. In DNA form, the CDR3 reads TGCGCCAGCAGCCAAGGAGGACAGACCTTCTATGGCTACACCTTC.

CDR3 region: CASSLAVKSEKLFF. CDR3 coding DNA: TGTGCCAGCAGCTTGGCAGTTAAGAGTGAAAAACTGTTTTTT. The chain recombines TRBV5-4 with TRBJ1-4; D call uncertain. The CDR3 has 14 residues. Germline lookup yields CDR1 SGHNT and CDR2 YYREEE (reference sequence). With 0 bases removed from V and 7 bases from J, the gap between germline ends came to 10 bases.

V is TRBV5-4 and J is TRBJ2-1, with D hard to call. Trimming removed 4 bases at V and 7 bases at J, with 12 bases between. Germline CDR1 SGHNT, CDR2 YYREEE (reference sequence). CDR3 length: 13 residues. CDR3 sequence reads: CASSAPLENEQFF. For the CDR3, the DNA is TGTGCCAGCAGCGCCCCCCTCGAGAATGAGCAGTTCTTC.

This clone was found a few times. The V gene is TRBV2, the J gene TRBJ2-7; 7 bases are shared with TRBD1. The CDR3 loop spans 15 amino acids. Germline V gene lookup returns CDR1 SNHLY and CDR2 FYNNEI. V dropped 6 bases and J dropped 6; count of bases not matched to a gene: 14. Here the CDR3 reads CASSRGEGAVSEQYF. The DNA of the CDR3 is TGTGCCAGCAGCCGGGGAGAGGGGGCGGTGAGCGAGCAGTACTTC.

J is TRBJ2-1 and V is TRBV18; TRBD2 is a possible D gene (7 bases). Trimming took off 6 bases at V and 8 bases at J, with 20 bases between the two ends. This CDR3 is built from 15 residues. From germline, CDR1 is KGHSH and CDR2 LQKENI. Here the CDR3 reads CASSPGAGEGYEQFF. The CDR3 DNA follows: TGTGCCAGCTCCCCAGGGGCGGGAGAAGGGTATGAGCAGTTCTTC.

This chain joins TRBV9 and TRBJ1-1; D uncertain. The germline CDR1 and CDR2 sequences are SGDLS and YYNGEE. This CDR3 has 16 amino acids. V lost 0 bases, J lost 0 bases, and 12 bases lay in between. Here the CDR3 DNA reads TGTGCCAGCAGCGTAGAGGGAAGAGGGATGAACACTGAAGCTTTCTTT. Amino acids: CASSVEGRGMNTEAFF.

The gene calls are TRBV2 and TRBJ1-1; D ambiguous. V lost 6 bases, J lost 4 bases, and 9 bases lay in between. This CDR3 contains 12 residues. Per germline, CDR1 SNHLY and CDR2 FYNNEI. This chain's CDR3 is CASSTVGTEAFF. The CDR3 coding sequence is TGTGCCAGCAGCACCGTGGGCACTGAAGCTTTCTTT.